The 3 T cell receptor beta chains in this list originate from one sample, sequenced in a study of cytomegalovirus exposure and HLA in healthy donors. Using immunoSEQ multiplex PCR, the repertoire was profiled, and TCRdb retains in-frame clones only, with some absent. Of around 250,000 clones listed, roughly 88% are singletons. Material for sequencing was PBMCs. The receptors were gathered from a woman in her twenties or thirties in good health and CMV-seronegative.

The rearrangement uses TRBV7-8 and TRBJ2-3; D might be TRBD1 (6 bases). The CDR3 contains 15 residues. Trimming removed 10 bases from V and 0 bases from J, with 17 bases in between. CDR1 is SGHVS, CDR2 FQNEAQ, per germline. Here the CDR3 reads CAITLDSHSTDTQYF. CDR3 sequence (DNA): TGTGCCATTACTCTGGACAGTCATAGCACAGATACGCAGTATTTT.

This rearrangement joins TRBV27 to TRBJ2-7; TRBD1 might be the D (7 bases). The germline gives CDR1 MNHEY, CDR2 SMNVEV (reference sequence). CDR3 size: 14 residues. V dropped 3 bases and J dropped 3 bases, with 12 bases sitting between them. The CDR3, as DNA: TGTGCCAGCAGTTTGGGGCAGGGGGGCTACGAGCAGTACTTC. As protein: CASSLGQGGYEQYF.

V and J are TRBV9 and TRBJ1-2, with D possibly being TRBD1 (5 bases). The CDR3 runs to 15 residues. Germline-derived CDR1 and CDR2 are SGDLS and YYNGEE. Trimming removed 2 bases from V and 0 bases from J, with 11 bases in between. CDR3 coding DNA: TGTGCCAGCAGCGTTGGGACGGAAGCTAACTATGGCTACACCTTC. Protein sequence: CASSVGTEANYGYTF. Drawing the rest from reference TRBV9 and TRBJ1-2, the complete variable domain is DSGVTQTPKHLITATGQRVTLRCSPRSGDLSVYWYQQSLDQGLQFLIQYYNGEERAKGNILERFSAQQFPDLHSELNLSSLELGDSALYFCASSVGTEANYGYTFGSGTRLTVV.